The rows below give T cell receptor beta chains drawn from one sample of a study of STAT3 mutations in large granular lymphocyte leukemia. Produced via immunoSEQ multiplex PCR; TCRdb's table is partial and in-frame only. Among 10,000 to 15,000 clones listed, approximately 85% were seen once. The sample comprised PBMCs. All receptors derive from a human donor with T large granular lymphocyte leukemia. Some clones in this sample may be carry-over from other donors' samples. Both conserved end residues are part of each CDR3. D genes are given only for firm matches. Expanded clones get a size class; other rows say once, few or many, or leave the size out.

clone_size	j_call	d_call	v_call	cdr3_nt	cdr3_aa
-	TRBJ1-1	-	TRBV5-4	TGTGCCAGCAGCATTGGGGGGGCGATGAACACTGAAGCTTTCTTT	CASSIGGAMNTEAFF
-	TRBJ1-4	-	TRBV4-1	TGCGCCAGCAGCCAATCTACAGGGATGTTGGCTAATGAAAAACTGTTTTTT	CASSQSTGMLANEKLFF
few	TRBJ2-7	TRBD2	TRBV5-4	TGTGCCAGCAGCCTAGCGGGAGAGGGCTACGAGCAGTACTTC	CASSLAGEGYEQYF
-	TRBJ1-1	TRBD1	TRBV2	TGTGCCAGCAGTGAATTGCAGGGGGATCCCGATAACACTGAAGCTTTCTTT	CASSELQGDPDNTEAFF
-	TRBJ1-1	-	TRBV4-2	TGTGCCAGCAGCCAAGGTGGGGGGGGGCGTATGGACACTGAAGCTTTCTTT	CASSQGGGGRMDTEAFF
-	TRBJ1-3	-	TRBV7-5	TGTGTCAGAAGCGTCGCCGGGACAACTGGAAACACCATATATTTT	CVRSVAGTTGNTIYF
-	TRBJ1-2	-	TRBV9	TGTGCCAGCAGCGTAGGACAGTCGGACTATGGCTACACCTTC	CASSVGQSDYGYTF
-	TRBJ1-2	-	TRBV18	TGTGCCAGCTCACCTGAGGGGGCTAACTATGGCTACACCTTC	CASSPEGANYGYTF
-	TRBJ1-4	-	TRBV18	TGTGCCAGCTCACCCCCCACAGGGCTTGCTAATGAAAAACTGTTTTTT	CASSPPTGLANEKLFF
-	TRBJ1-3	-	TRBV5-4	TGTGCCAGCAGCTTGGAGAACACCATATATTTT	CASSLENTIYF
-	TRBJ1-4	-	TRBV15	TGTGCCACCAGCAGAGGAGGGGTCGGAGAAAAACTGTTTTTT	CATSRGGVGEKLFF
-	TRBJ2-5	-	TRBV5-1	TGCGCCAGCAGCTTGGACCAGATTCAAGAGACCCAGTACTTC	CASSLDQIQETQYF
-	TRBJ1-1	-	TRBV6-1	TGTGCCAGCAGTCCCCTCGGGAACACTGAAGCTTTCTTT	CASSPLGNTEAFF
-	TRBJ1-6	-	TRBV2	TGTGCCAGCACGGGGGAGAACTCACCCCTCCACTTT	CASTGENSPLHF
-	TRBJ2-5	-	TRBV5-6	TGTGCCAGCAGCTTCCGGAACACCCGGGTAGGAGAGACCCAGTACTTC	CASSFRNTRVGETQYF
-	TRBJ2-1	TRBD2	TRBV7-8	TGTGCCAGCAGCTTAAGGTGGAGCGGGAGGGGCAATGAGCAGTTCTTC	CASSLRWSGRGNEQFF
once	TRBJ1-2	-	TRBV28	TGTGCCAGCAGTTTCTCTGAACCGAGGACGGATGGCTACACCTTC	CASSFSEPRTDGYTF
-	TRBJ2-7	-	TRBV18	TGTGCCAGCTCACCGTCGGATACCCACGAGCAGTACTTC	CASSPSDTHEQYF
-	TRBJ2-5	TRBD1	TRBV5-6	TGTGCCAGCACCCCAATACAGGGGCACGAGACCCAGTACTTC	CASTPIQGHETQYF
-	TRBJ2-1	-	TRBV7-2	TGTGCCAGCAGCTTAACGGGGACAAGTCGGGCGTTCTTC	CASSLTGTSRAFF
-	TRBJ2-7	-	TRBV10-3	TGTGCCATCAGTGAGTCAAACGATCTGCCCGAGCAGTACTTC	CAISESNDLPEQYF
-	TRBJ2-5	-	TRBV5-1	TGCGCCAGCAGCTGGAGGTGGGGGTCGGAGACCCAGTACTTC	CASSWRWGSETQYF
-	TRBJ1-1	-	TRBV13	TGTGCCAGCAGCTCGGGGGATAGAATGAACACTGAAGCTTTCTTT	CASSSGDRMNTEAFF
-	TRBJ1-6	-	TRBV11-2	TGTGCCAGCAGCGCCCAGGGTTTCAATTCACCCCTCCACTTT	CASSAQGFNSPLHF
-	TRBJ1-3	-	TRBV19	TGTGCCAGTAGTCTCGGTACATCTGGAAACACCATATATTTT	CASSLGTSGNTIYF
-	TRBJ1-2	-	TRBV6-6	TGTGCCAGCAGTTACGGAAGGGGGGCAGTCGCTGGAGACTACACCTTC	CASSYGRGAVAGDYTF
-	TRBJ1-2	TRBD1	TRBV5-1	TGCGCCAGCAGCCCTGGAGCGACAGGGGATGGCTACACCTTC	CASSPGATGDGYTF
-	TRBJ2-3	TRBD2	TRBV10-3	TGTGCCATCAGTACACGGACTAGCGGGGGGGTAGAAGATACGCAGTATTTT	CAISTRTSGGVEDTQYF
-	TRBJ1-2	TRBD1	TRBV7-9	TGTGCCAGCAGCCCTAGTGGTTCAGAGGGGGCGGTTGGCTACACCTTC	CASSPSGSEGAVGYTF
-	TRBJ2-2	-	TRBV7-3	TGTGCCAGCAGCTCCCTCCTTATCGGGGAGCTGTTTTTT	CASSSLLIGELFF
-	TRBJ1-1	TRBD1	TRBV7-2	TGTGCCAGCAAGGAGACAGGGGCGAACACTGAAGCTTTCTTT	CASKETGANTEAFF
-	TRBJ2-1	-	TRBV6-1	TGTGCCAGCAGTGAACCGTCCGGGGCCTACAATGAGCAGTTCTTC	CASSEPSGAYNEQFF
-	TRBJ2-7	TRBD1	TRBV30	TGTGCCTGGAGTGACAGGGGTCCCCCCTACGAGCAGTACTTC	CAWSDRGPPYEQYF
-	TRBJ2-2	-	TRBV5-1	TGCGCCAGCAGCTTGGGCCGCGTTGGCACCGGGGAGCTGTTTTTT	CASSLGRVGTGELFF
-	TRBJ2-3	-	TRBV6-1	TGTGCCAGCAGTGAAGCAAACGGGCCAGATACGCAGTATTTT	CASSEANGPDTQYF
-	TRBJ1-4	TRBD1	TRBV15	TGTGCCACCAGCAGAGGTGGACAGGGGGCCTGGACTAATGAAAAACTGTTTTTT	CATSRGGQGAWTNEKLFF
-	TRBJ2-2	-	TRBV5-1	TGCGCCAGCAGAGTAAACACCGGGGAGCTGTTTTTT	CASRVNTGELFF
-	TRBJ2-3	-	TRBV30	TGTGCCTGGAGTGTACGAGAAGGAGATACGCAGTATTTT	CAWSVREGDTQYF
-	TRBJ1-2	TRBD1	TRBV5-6	TGTGCCAGCAGCTTGGTAGCAGGGGGCCTAGGCTACACCTTC	CASSLVAGGLGYTF
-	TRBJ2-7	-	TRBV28	TGTGCCAGCAGCTCCTCGGGGGACGAGCAGTACTTC	CASSSSGDEQYF